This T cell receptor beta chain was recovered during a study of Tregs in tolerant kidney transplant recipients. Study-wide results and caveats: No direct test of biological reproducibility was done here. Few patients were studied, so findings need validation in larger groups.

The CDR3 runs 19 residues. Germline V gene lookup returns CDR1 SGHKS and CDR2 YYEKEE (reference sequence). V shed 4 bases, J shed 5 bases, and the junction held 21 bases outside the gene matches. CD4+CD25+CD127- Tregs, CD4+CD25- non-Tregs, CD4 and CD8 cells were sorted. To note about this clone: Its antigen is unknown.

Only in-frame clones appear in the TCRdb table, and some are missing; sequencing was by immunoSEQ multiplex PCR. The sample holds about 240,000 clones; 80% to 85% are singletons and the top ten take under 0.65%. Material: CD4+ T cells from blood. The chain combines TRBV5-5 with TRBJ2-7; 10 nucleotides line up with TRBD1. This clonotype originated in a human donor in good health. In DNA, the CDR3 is TGTGCCAGCAGCGGATCTGTGGCCATCGCCGGGACAGGGGTGGACGAGCAGTACTTC. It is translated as CASSGSVAIAGTGVDEQYF.